This T cell receptor (beta chain) was captured by sequencing in a study of blood T cell repertoires in COVID-19. As for the study in general: The United States, Italy and Spain provided the acute and convalescent COVID-19 samples. Sample material is recorded as cDNA or gDNA derived from T cells, B-cell-depleted T cells, or PBMCs.

CDR1 is SGHTA and CDR2 is FQGNSA in the germline V gene. Trimming took off 5 bases at V and 4 bases at J, with 12 bases between the two ends. The CDR3 covers 14 residues. Authors' methods: Reference gene primer amplification in the assay estimated nucleated cell counts. Only in-frame clones appear in the TCRdb table, and some are missing; sequencing was by immunoSEQ multiplex PCR. V, J and clone size are taken as reported in that table, and D and trimming were inferred from the DNA itself. The sample yields about 85,000 clones, 65% to 80% seen once. The chain has TRBV7-2 and TRBJ2-4, with D hard to call. This clonotype was sampled from a man between 65 and 85 years old with acute or convalescent COVID-19. Sequences were obtained from peripheral blood. The CDR3 sequence: CASSPGSAKNIQYF. Here the CDR3 DNA reads TGTGCCAGCAGCCCCGGGTCCGCTAAAAACATTCAGTACTTC.